This is a list of T cell receptor beta chains from one sample in a study of T cells in Graves' hyperthyroidism and ophthalmopathy. In TCRdb, the multiplex PCR reads were re-called with MiXCR into one record per CDR3 protein. The sample shows about 500,000 distinct CDR3 sequences, 35% to 50% of them seen only once. The sample was peripheral blood or thyroid tissue (not recorded which). Receptor source: an adult woman with Graves' disease, either hyperthyroidism or ophthalmopathy (not recorded which). Each CDR3 is given with its conserved first and last residue. A D gene is named only where the DNA matches it firmly. Rows may omit the clone size; those that give it use once, few, many or a size class.

d_gene	v_gene	j_gene	abundance	CDR3aa	CDR3nt
NA	TRBV25-1	TRBJ1-6	NA	CASSEYNSPLHF	TGTGCCAGCAGTGAATATAATTCACCCCTCCACTTT
TRBD2	TRBV7-9	TRBJ2-5	NA	CASSSTGGTEETQYF	TGTGCCAGCAGCTCAACGGGAGGAACGGAAGAGACCCAGTACTTC
TRBD1	TRBV20-1	TRBJ1-5	few	CSARRTGRNQPQHF	TGCAGTGCTAGACGGACAGGTCGCAATCAGCCCCAGCATTTT
NA	TRBV28	TRBJ2-6	few	CASSWRVGSPDGANVLTF	TGTGCCAGCAGTTGGAGGGTTGGGTCTCCGGATGGGGCCAACGTCCTGACTTTC
NA	TRBV19	TRBJ2-3	NA	CASGLLQDTQYF	TGTGCCAGTGGATTATTACAAGATACGCAGTATTTT
NA	TRBV10-3	TRBJ2-2	NA	CAISDTGNTGELSW	TGTGCCATCAGTGATACAGGGAACACCGGGGAGCTGTCTTGG
NA	TRBV7-2	TRBJ1-1	many	CASSLMGGAPSTEAFF	TGTGCCAGCAGCTTAATGGGGGGCGCGCCTTCCACTGAAGCTTTCTTT
NA	TRBV20-1	TRBJ2-6	few	CSASEGSGANVLTF	TGCAGTGCTAGTGAGGGCTCTGGGGCCAACGTCCTGACTTTC
TRBD1	TRBV20-1	TRBJ1-5	NA	CSAAGTGVYSNQPQHF	TGCAGTGCCGCCGGGACAGGTGTATATAGCAATCAGCCCCAGCATTTT
TRBD1	TRBV6-1	TRBJ1-2	NA	CASSLPGTAYGYTF	TGTGCCAGCAGTCTGCCCGGGACAGCCTATGGCTACACCTTC
NA	TRBV29-1	TRBJ2-2	many	CSVETVNTGELFF	TGCAGCGTTGAGACAGTCAACACCGGGGAGCTGTTTTTT
NA	TRBV7-2	TRBJ1-1	NA	CASSLSGSNTEAFF	TGTGCCAGCAGCCTTTCCGGGTCGAACACAGAAGCTTTCTTC
NA	TRBV5-1	TRBJ1-5	many	CASSLDGWNQPQHF	TGCGCCAGCAGCTTGGATGGGTGGAATCAGCCCCAGCATTTT
TRBD1	TRBV2	TRBJ1-4	NA	CASGQGGEKLFF	TGTGCCAGCGGGCAGGGGGGAGAAAAACTGTTTTTT
NA	TRBV9	TRBJ1-3	NA	CASSVQGAGNTIYF	TGTGCCAGCAGCGTACAGGGAGCAGGAAACACCATATATTTT
NA	TRBV7-9	TRBJ2-5	few	CASSRDTEETQYF	TGTGCCAGCAGCCGGGACACTGAGGAGACCCAGTACTTC
TRBD1	TRBV5-1	TRBJ1-1	once	CASGPGTGWAEAFF	TGCGCCAGCGGACCAGGGACAGGGTGGGCTGAAGCTTTCTTT
NA	TRBV15	TRBJ1-6	NA	CATSRSKPLPLHF	TGTGCCACCAGCAGATCAAAACCGTTACCCCTCCACTTT
TRBD2	TRBV29-1	TRBJ2-1	NA	CSVEGGSGSLVVTNEQFF	TGCAGCGTTGAAGGTGGCAGCGGGAGTTTGGTAGTTACGAATGAGCAGTTCTTC
NA	TRBV7-2	TRBJ1-6	NA	CASSLSAGEISPLHF	TGTGCCAGCAGCCTATCCGCCGGGGAGATTTCACCCCTCCACTTT
TRBD1	TRBV5-1	TRBJ2-7	many	CASSLGGTGTSYEQYF	TGCGCCAGCAGCTTGGGAGGGACAGGGACGTCCTACGAGCAGTACTTC
TRBD1	TRBV6-1	TRBJ1-1	NA	CASRTDRGRAEAFF	TGTGCCAGCAGGACGGACAGGGGGCGCGCTGAAGCTTTCTTT
NA	TRBV9	TRBJ1-6	NA	CASSAHYNSPLHF	TGTGCCAGCAGCGCCCACTATAATTCACCCCTCCACTTT
NA	TRBV7-2	TRBJ2-5	NA	CASSLVRSSWKTQYF	TGTGCCAGCAGCTTAGTCAGATCTAGCTGGAAGACCCAGTACTTC
NA	TRBV15	TRBJ1-6	NA	CATSGDSMSTEILHF	TGTGCCACCAGCGGCGATAGCATGAGTACGGAAATCCTCCACTTT
TRBD1	TRBV10-3	TRBJ1-1	once	CAISLGTGDEAFF	TGTGCCATCAGCCTAGGGACAGGGGATGAAGCTTTCTTT
NA	TRBV29-1	TRBJ2-5	few	CSVEGGLQETQYF	TGCAGCGTTGAAGGGGGTTTACAAGAGACCCAGTACTTC
NA	TRBV10-3	TRBJ2-7	NA	CASIGAGYEQYF	TGTGCCAGCATCGGGGCGGGCTACGAGCAGTACTTC
NA	TRBV6-2/TRBV6-3	TRBJ1-1	many	CASRDPGEAFF	TGTGCCAGCAGGGACCCAGGTGAAGCTTTCTTT
NA	TRBV10-3	TRBJ1-1	once	CAISESRDLKGAFF	TGTGCCATCAGTGAGTCCCGGGACCTTAAGGGGGCTTTCTTT
NA	TRBV20-1	TRBJ1-2	NA	CSARDEVGAGDYGYTF	TGCAGTGCTAGAGATGAGGTGGGGGCAGGGGACTATGGCTACACCTTC
TRBD2	TRBV3-1	TRBJ2-5	NA	CASSPRSGRAETQYF	TGTGCCAGCAGCCCCCGAAGCGGGAGGGCGGAGACCCAGTACTTC
NA	TRBV9	TRBJ1-1	NA	CASSVVRNTEAFF	TGTGCCAGCAGCGTAGTGAGGAACACTGAAGCTTTCTTT
NA	TRBV14	TRBJ1-2	NA	CASSHRGAPELLARSHYGYTF	TGTGCCAGCAGCCACCGAGGGGCCCCGGAGCTGCTGGCAAGGAGCCATTATGGCTACACCTTC
TRBD1	TRBV14	TRBJ1-2	NA	CASSQGTGGNYGYTF	TGTGCCAGCAGCCAAGGGACAGGGGGTAACTATGGCTACACCTTC
TRBD2	TRBV7-3	TRBJ2-2	NA	CASSLRLAGVSGELFF	TGTGCCAGCAGCTTGAGACTAGCGGGAGTTTCTGGGGAGCTGTTTTTT
TRBD1	TRBV7-9	TRBJ1-3	NA	CASSLWTGGNTIYF	TGTGCCAGCAGCCTATGGACAGGTGGAAACACCATATATTTT
NA	TRBV25-1	TRBJ2-6	many	CASSPGSGANVLTF	TGTGCCAGCAGCCCAGGCTCTGGGGCCAACGTCCTGACTTTC
NA	TRBV9	TRBJ2-2	once	CASNVDRGELFF	TGTGCCAGCAACGTAGATCGTGGGGAGCTGTTTTTT
TRBD1	TRBV19	TRBJ2-7	NA	CASSAGTVHYEQYF	TGTGCCAGTAGTGCCGGGACAGTCCACTACGAGCAGTACTTC
NA	TRBV20-1	TRBJ1-1	few	CSARGHSVTEAFF	TGCAGTGCTAGGGGCCACAGTGTCACTGAAGCTTTCTTT
NA	TRBV2	TRBJ1-5	NA	CASSEARTTVPPQHF	TGTGCCAGCAGTGAAGCGAGGACGACAGTTCCGCCCCAGCATTTT
NA	TRBV7-3	TRBJ2-3	many	CASSFDPRSTDTQYF	TGTGCCAGCAGCTTCGACCCACGATCCACAGATACGCAGTATTTT
TRBD2	TRBV7-8	TRBJ2-7	NA	CASSHRAGVYEQYF	TGTGCCAGCAGCCATAGGGCGGGAGTATACGAGCAGTACTTC
TRBD1	TRBV30	TRBJ1-2	NA	CAWSVGQGDGYTF	TGTGCCTGGAGTGTGGGACAGGGAGACGGCTACACCTTC
NA	TRBV29-1	TRBJ1-1	few	CSVAQGTEAFF	TGCAGCGTTGCGCAGGGGACCGAAGCTTTCTTT
NA	TRBV7-9	TRBJ2-7	NA	CASSFGGPNYEQYF	TGTGCCAGCAGCTTTGGGGGACCTAATTACGAGCAGTACTTC
TRBD1	TRBV20-1	TRBJ2-7	many	CSAPQRGRLYEQYF	TGCAGTGCTCCCCAGAGGGGGCGCCTCTACGAGCAGTACTTC
NA	TRBV25-1	TRBJ1-6	NA	CASSEFKEEVVNSPLHF	TGTGCCAGCAGTGAGTTTAAAGAGGAGGTCGTGAATTCACCCCTCCACTTT
NA	TRBV2	TRBJ2-5	many	CASRRERTQYF	TGTGCCAGCAGGAGAGAGAGGACCCAGTACTTC
NA	TRBV10-3	TRBJ2-5	NA	CAISESKSQETQYF	TGTGCCATCAGTGAGTCCAAGTCTCAAGAGACCCAGTACTTC
TRBD2	TRBV7-9	TRBJ2-5	many	CASSRRTSVFETQYF	TGTGCCAGCAGCAGACGGACTAGCGTTTTCGAGACCCAGTACTTC
NA	TRBV10-1	TRBJ1-2	NA	CDTSRMIYGYTF	TGCGACACAAGCCGCATGATCTATGGCTACACCTTC
NA	TRBV10-3	TRBJ1-1	many	CAISEKAGQYTEAFF	TGTGCCATCAGTGAAAAGGCAGGGCAGTACACTGAAGCTTTCTTT
TRBD1	TRBV29-1	TRBJ1-3	many	CSVSQGRGNTIYF	TGCAGCGTTTCACAGGGGCGGGGAAACACCATATATTTT
NA	TRBV4-3	TRBJ1-3	few	CASSQDGTSGNTIYF	TGCGCCAGCAGCCAAGACGGGACCTCTGGAAACACCATATATTTT
NA	TRBV2	TRBJ1-4	few	CASAEGSGWEKLFF	TGTGCCAGCGCCGAGGGATCGGGGTGGGAAAAACTGTTTTTT
NA	TRBV24-1	TRBJ2-7	NA	CATSGHGYEQYF	TGTGCCACCAGTGGACACGGCTACGAGCAGTACTTC
NA	TRBV7-6	TRBJ2-3	many	CASSHRLGSDTQYF	TGTGCCAGCAGCCACAGACTGGGGTCAGATACGCAGTATTTT